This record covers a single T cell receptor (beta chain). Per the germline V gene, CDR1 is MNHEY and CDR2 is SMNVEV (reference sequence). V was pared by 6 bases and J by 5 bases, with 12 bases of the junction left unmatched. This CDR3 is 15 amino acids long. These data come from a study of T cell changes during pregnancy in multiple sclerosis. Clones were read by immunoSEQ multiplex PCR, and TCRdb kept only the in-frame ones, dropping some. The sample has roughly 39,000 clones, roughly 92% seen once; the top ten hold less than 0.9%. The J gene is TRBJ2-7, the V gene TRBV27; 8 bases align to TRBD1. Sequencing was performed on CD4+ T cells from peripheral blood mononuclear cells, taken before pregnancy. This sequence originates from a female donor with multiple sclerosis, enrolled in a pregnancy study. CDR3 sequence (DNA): TGTGCCAGCAGACACCAAACAGGGGGTCGGAACGAGCAGTACTTC. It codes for CASRHQTGGRNEQYF.